Reported below is one TCR beta chain. The clone's antigen remains unknown. The sample holds no much larger clone one base away, and base qualities are not on file. This sample is part of a study of blood T cell repertoires in COVID-19 (dated by TCRdb to between 2020 and 2021). General notes on the study: Collaborator samples came from the United States, Italy and Spain and covered acute and convalescent phases of COVID-19. The material from the prospective study consisted of cDNA or gDNA derived from T cells, B-cell-depleted T cells, or PBMCs. The dataset comprised deeply sampled blood TCRbeta repertoires from subjects exposed to, actively infected with, or recovered from COVID-19. The repertoires were made available in a free public database intended to serve as a resource for research on the immune response to SARS-CoV-2. The samples were drawn from two sources: the first 160 participants of the ongoing ImmuneRACE study, and 1,200 or so subjects contributed by 6 global collaborators. The sample metadata nearly always contained a de-identified subject ID, COVID-19 status, age in years and sex. Where available, HLA class I and class II types were obtained from metadata supplied by the sample provider rather than from assay-based typing. General findings and caveats noted by the study authors: The quantity of clinical and demographic metadata differed by source and by participant and was supplied without curation.

CDR1 SNHLY and CDR2 FYNNEI are derived from the germline V gene. V is cut by 7 bases and J by 0 bases, and the space between the germline ends is 10 bases. The CDR3 runs 15 residues from the cysteine to the phenylalanine. The read is trimmed to its CDR3 DNA, 45 bases read in frame from base 1. TCRbeta CDR3 regions were amplified from genomic DNA using the immunoSEQ Assay, a bias-controlled multiplex PCR. The study's own analysis went as follows. The number of nucleated cells in each sample was estimated by amplification of reference gene primers within the assay. To quantify the absolute abundance of each unique TCRbeta CDR3 rearrangement, sequence reads were collapsed and filtered. For each sample, productive Simpson clonality was calculated as the square root of Simpson's diversity index over productive rearrangements. Not all clones reach the TCRdb copy of this immuneACCESS table, which keeps in-frame sequences only. Checked studies attribute under half of the gap to unresolved V genes and leave the rest unexplained. V, J and clone size were drawn from that table, and D and trimming were deduced from the DNA. Here the sample has 310,000 or so clones; 75% to 90% occur a single time. The top ten clones comprise roughly a tenth of the sample.

In the prospective study, participants were roughly 18 to 100 years old, resided in about two dozen geographic areas of the United States, and were enrolled through a virtual design. In the prospective study, participants were assigned to cohorts based on the clinical history participants reported in a screening survey and a study questionnaire. ImmuneRACE Cohort 3 recovered participants were defined by two consecutive negative NP/OP PCR tests, healthcare professional clearance, or symptom resolution. Each participant in the prospective study had whole blood, serum and a nasopharyngeal or oropharyngeal swab collected by mobile phlebotomists. Prospective study participants could optionally give additional blood draws and questionnaires over a roughly 2-month period. Prospective study blood samples were shipped either frozen or at room temperature before DNA extraction.

The source material was PBMCs or T cells enriched from blood (not recorded which). The chain employs TRBV2 and TRBJ2-6; no D gene is confidently identified. This receptor was obtained from a woman in her thirties or forties who had recovered from COVID-19. The nucleotide sequence is given as TGTGCCAGCACCCCCGAGCCCTCTGGGGCCAACGTCCTGACTTTC. Its translation reads: CASTPEPSGANVLTF. Beyond the CDR3, the reference TRBV2 and TRBJ2-6 genes provide the residues; the full variable domain reads: EPEVTQTPSHQVTQMGQEVILRCVPISNHLYFYWYRQILGQKVEFLVSFYNNEISEKSEIFDDQFSVERPDGSNFTLKIRSTKLEDSAMYFCASTPEPSGANVLTFGAGSRLTVL.